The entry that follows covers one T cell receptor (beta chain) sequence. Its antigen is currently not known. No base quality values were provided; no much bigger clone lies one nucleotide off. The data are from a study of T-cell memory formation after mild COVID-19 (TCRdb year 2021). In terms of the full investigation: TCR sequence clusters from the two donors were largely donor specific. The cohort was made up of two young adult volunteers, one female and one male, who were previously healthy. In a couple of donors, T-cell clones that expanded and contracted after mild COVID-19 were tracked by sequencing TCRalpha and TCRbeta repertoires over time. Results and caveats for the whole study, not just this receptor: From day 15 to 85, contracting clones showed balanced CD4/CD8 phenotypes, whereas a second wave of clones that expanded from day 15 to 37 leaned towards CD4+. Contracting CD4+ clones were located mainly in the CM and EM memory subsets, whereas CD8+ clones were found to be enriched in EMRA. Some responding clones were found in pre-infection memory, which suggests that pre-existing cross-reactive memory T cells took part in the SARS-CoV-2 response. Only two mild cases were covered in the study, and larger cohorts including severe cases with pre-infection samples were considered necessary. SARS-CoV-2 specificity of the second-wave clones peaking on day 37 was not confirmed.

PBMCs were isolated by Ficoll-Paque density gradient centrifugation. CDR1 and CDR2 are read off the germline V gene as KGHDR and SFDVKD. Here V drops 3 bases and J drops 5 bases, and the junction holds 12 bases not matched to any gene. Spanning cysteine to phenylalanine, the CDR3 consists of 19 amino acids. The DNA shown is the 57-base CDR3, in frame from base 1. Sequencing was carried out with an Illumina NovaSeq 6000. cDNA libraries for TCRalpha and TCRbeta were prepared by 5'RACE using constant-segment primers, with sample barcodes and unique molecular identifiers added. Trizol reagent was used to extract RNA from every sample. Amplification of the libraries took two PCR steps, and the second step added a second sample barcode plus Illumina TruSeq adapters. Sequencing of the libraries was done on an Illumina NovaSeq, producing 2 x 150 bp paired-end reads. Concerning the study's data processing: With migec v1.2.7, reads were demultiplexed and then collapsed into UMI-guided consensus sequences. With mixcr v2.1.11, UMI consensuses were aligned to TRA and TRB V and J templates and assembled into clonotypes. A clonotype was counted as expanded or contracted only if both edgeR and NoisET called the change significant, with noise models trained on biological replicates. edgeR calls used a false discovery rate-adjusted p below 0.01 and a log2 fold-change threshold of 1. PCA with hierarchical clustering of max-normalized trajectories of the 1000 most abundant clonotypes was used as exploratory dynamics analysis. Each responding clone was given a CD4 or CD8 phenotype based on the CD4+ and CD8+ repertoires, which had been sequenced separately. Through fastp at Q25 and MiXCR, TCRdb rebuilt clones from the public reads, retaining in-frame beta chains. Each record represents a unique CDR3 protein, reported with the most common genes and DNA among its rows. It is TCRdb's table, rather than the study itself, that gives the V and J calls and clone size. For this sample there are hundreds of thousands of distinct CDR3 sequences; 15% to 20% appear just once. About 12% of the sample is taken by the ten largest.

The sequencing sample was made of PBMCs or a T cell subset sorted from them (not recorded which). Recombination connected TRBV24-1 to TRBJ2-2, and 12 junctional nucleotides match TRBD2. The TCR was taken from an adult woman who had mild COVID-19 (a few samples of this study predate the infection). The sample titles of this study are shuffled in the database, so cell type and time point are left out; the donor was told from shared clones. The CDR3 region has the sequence CATSDPSTSGRLWTGELFF. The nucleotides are TGTGCCACCAGTGATCCATCGACTAGCGGGAGACTTTGGACCGGGGAGCTGTTTTTT.